Listed below are T cell receptor beta chains from one sample, sequenced in a study of prognosis after radiotherapy for stage I lung cancer. MiXCR, run by TCRdb on the multiplex PCR reads, gives a single entry per CDR3 protein. The data contain around 18,000 distinct CDR3 sequences, approximately 30% of them singletons. Sequenced here: PBMCs, sampled before or after stereotactic body radiation therapy (not recorded which). The receptors were sampled from a donor older than 45 with non-small cell lung cancer. Each CDR3 is given with its conserved first and last residue.

V gene: TRBV11-1; CDR3 protein: CASSLGASGRHGELFF
V gene: TRBV7-9; CDR3 protein: CASSLTGLPYF
V gene: TRBV30; CDR3 protein: CAWSVGKSGNTIYF
V gene: TRBV10-3; CDR3 protein: CAIRDRGGGTSPLHF
V gene: TRBV2; CDR3 protein: CASSGRDRAAYEQYF
V gene: TRBV12-3/TRBV12-4; CDR3 protein: CASSPGYYGYTF
V gene: TRBV28; CDR3 protein: CASILNPPGNQPQHF
V gene: TRBV5-1; CDR3 protein: CASSMTDYNSPLHF
V gene: TRBV20-1; CDR3 protein: CSARDQCTYTEAFF
V gene: TRBV13; CDR3 protein: CASSMGQGREAFF
V gene: TRBV30; CDR3 protein: CALGPGNTGELFF
V gene: TRBV7-2; CDR3 protein: CASSRWGAGNQPQHF
V gene: TRBV5-4; CDR3 protein: CASSNGPAYEQYF
V gene: TRBV13; CDR3 protein: CASTNRGKTQYF
V gene: TRBV6-1; CDR3 protein: CAIWTGLSNQPQHF
V gene: TRBV3-1; CDR3 protein: CASSQPGGPYEQYF
V gene: TRBV20-1; CDR3 protein: CSARPGFETQYF
V gene: TRBV7-2; CDR3 protein: CASSARLAGGSDEQFF
V gene: TRBV9; CDR3 protein: CASSAGTADTEAFF
V gene: TRBV28; CDR3 protein: CARRTGGYGYTF
V gene: TRBV6-1; CDR3 protein: CASRHIMNTEAFF
V gene: TRBV7-6; CDR3 protein: CASSQGTLGYTF
V gene: TRBV2; CDR3 protein: CASSEYRSYSSYEQYF
V gene: TRBV6-9; CDR3 protein: CASSSRQGWSSGANVPTF
V gene: TRBV12-3/TRBV12-4; CDR3 protein: CASSLGDRLTNVKLFF
V gene: TRBV6-5; CDR3 protein: CASSYSWISGVNVLTF
V gene: TRBV6-4; CDR3 protein: CASRDSRGQFSSEQYF
V gene: TRBV28; CDR3 protein: CASGGQSTSGSSHEQYF
V gene: TRBV7-8; CDR3 protein: CASSLGAGNEQFF
V gene: TRBV12-3/TRBV12-4; CDR3 protein: CASSLQGAAYEQYF
V gene: TRBV7-9; CDR3 protein: CASSLRVQSITEAFF
V gene: TRBV6-1; CDR3 protein: CVSSQRGGGWNSPLHF
V gene: TRBV30; CDR3 protein: CAWSRDSEAFF
V gene: TRBV29-1; CDR3 protein: CSARIVNEQFF
V gene: TRBV9; CDR3 protein: CASPPVGKTDEQYF
V gene: TRBV12-3/TRBV12-4; CDR3 protein: CASSSSRQSYEQFF
V gene: TRBV27; CDR3 protein: CASRPTPWTGRIRDTEAFF
V gene: TRBV20-1; CDR3 protein: CSARERGTGELFF
V gene: TRBV6-2/TRBV6-3; CDR3 protein: CASRPGLTGMNTGELFF
V gene: TRBV7-9; CDR3 protein: CASSLAPSGGGYNEQFF
V gene: TRBV6-5; CDR3 protein: CASSYRAASSYNSPLNF
V gene: TRBV19; CDR3 protein: CASSPRDRGRTDTQYF
V gene: TRBV20-1; CDR3 protein: CSAKGSAGGYETQYF
V gene: TRBV27; CDR3 protein: CASSNRGGNQPQHF
V gene: TRBV6-1; CDR3 protein: CASSTPRGPDTSYTF
V gene: TRBV5-1; CDR3 protein: CASSPETSGRAKSTDTQYF
V gene: TRBV6-1; CDR3 protein: CASRDAGGNTEAFF
V gene: TRBV4-1; CDR3 protein: CASSQEDTGTGELFF
V gene: TRBV20-1; CDR3 protein: CSAPTGGYTGELFF
V gene: TRBV12-3/TRBV12-4; CDR3 protein: CASSQMTSDHEQYF